Following are 14 T cell receptor beta chains from one sample sequenced in a study of CD8 T cells in ankylosing spondylitis (dated 2017 in TCRdb). Library construction relied on 5' RACE. The listed sequencing device is Illumina HiSeq 2500. The raw public data were reprocessed by TCRdb itself: fastp quality trimming at Q25, MiXCR clonotype calling, in-frame beta chains only. Duplicate CDR3 protein sequences are folded into a single record with the most common DNA and genes. Recorded for this sample are more than 500,000 distinct CDR3 sequences; roughly 5% of them occurred a single time. Roughly 3.3% of the sample is held by the ten biggest clonotypes. The research as a whole found: Blood from ankylosing spondylitis patients appeared to be characterized by a TCR beta motif made up of under ten highly homologous amino acid variants.

Their antigen targets remain unknown. The sequenced sample consisted of blood, either unsorted or a sorted T cell fraction (not recorded which). Receptors originate from a male donor with ankylosing spondylitis.

This clonotype has at least ten counts. DNA for the CDR3: TGTGCCAGCAGCTCGACGACAGGGGGGAACATTCAGTACTTC. The encoded protein is CASSSTTGGNIQYF. The rearrangement joins TRBV7-2 to TRBJ2-4, with TRBD1 matching over 9 bases. The ends lost 4 bases at V and 7 bases at J; junction bases unmatched: 5. The CDR3 covers 14 residues. From germline, CDR1 is SGHTA and CDR2 FQGNSA. Combining the CDR3 with reference TRBV7-2 and TRBJ2-4 gives the whole variable domain GAGVSQSPSNKVTEKGKDVELRCDPISGHTALYWYRQSLGQGLEFLIYFQGNSAPDKSGLPSDRFSAERTGGSVSTLTIQRTQQEDSAVYLCASSSTTGGNIQYFGAGTRLSVL.

This clonotype was found a few times. The chain links TRBV3-1 to TRBJ1-1; maybe TRBD1 (6 bases). With 8 bases removed from V and 3 bases from J, the gap between germline ends came to 16 bases. The CDR3 has 14 residues. Germline CDR1 reads LGHDT; CDR2 reads YNNKEL (reference sequence). This CDR3 reads CASGEGGRDTEAFF. For the CDR3, the DNA is TGTGCCAGCGGTGAGGGGGGCAGGGACACTGAAGCTTTCTTT.

This clonotype was observed a few times. The chain joins TRBV5-1 to TRBJ2-5; no firm D call. Germline assignment: CDR1 SGHRS and CDR2 YFSETQ. The CDR3 spans 14 residues. V lost 0 bases, J lost 4 bases, and 10 bases lay in between. The CDR3 here is CASSLDPRTETQYF. Written as DNA, the CDR3 is TGCGCCAGCAGCTTGGACCCACGGACAGAGACCCAGTACTTC.

This clonotype has a count of ten or more. The chain recombines TRBV4-3 with TRBJ2-3, with D possibly being TRBD2 (5 bases). CDR1 LGHNA and CDR2 YSLEER come from the germline V gene. V was pared by 1 base and J by 6 bases, with 5 bases between. The CDR3 covers 12 residues. The CDR3 DNA follows: TGCGCCAGCAGCCAAGGCGGGGATACGCAGTATTTT. Protein sequence: CASSQGGDTQYF.

There are a few counts of this clonotype. The genes are TRBV18 and TRBJ1-1; D gene ambiguous. The germline gives CDR1 KGHSH, CDR2 LQKENI. The CDR3 runs to 13 residues. The V and J ends lost 4 bases and 3 bases respectively, with 9 bases between them. The CDR3 loop is CASSRRGDTEAFF. The DNA of the CDR3 is TGTGCCAGCTCACGACGGGGTGACACTGAAGCTTTCTTT.

The sample holds many counts of this clonotype. As DNA, the CDR3 is TGTGCCAGCAGCCGGGCGGCAGAGGAGACCCAGTACTTC. Its protein product is CASSRAAEETQYF. The chain is built from TRBV5-4 and TRBJ2-5; D not certain. The CDR3 spans 13 residues. Trimming cost V 4 bases and J 5 bases, with 12 bases left between them. CDR1 is SGHNT, CDR2 YYREEE, per germline (reference sequence).

This clonotype occurred many times. V and J are TRBV10-3 and TRBJ2-2, with D uncertain. CDR3 length: 14 amino acids. The V gene lost 1 base and the J gene lost 2 bases, with 5 bases spanning the gap. Per germline, CDR1 ENHRY and CDR2 SYGVKD. CDR3 bases: TGTGCCATCAGTGAGTACGGTAACACCGGGGAGCTGTTTTTT. Translation: CAISEYGNTGELFF.

In this sample, this clonotype turned up many times. The chain joins TRBV7-9 to TRBJ2-5; perhaps TRBD1 as D (6 bases). Germline CDR1 and CDR2: SEHNR and FQNEAQ (reference sequence). CDR3 length equals 13 residues. Trimming removed 4 bases at V and 4 bases at J, with 10 bases between. The CDR3 DNA reads TGTGCCAGCAGCTCCGACAGGAGAGAGACCCAGTACTTC. Protein sequence: CASSSDRRETQYF. Supplemented by reference TRBV7-9 and TRBJ2-5, the full variable domain reads DTGVSQNPRHKITKRGQNVTFRCDPISEHNRLYWYRQTLGQGPEFLTYFQNEAQLEKSRLLSDRFSAERPKGSFSTLEIQRTEQGDSAMYLCASSSDRRETQYFGPGTRLLVL.

This clonotype was counted many times. The V gene is TRBV18, the J gene TRBJ2-1, with D unresolved. Trimming shortened V by 2 bases and J by 5 bases, and 13 bases separated the two germline ends. The CDR3 covers 15 residues. Germline-derived CDR1 and CDR2 are KGHSH and LQKENI. The CDR3 region has the DNA TGTGCCAGCTCACCATTAAATACCGGCAACAATGAGCAGTTCTTC. It encodes CASSPLNTGNNEQFF.

This clonotype was counted at least ten times. The V call is TRBV7-3, the J call TRBJ1-6; possible D gene TRBD1, 6 bases. Germline V gives CDR1 SGHTA, CDR2 FQGTGA. The CDR3 extends over 14 amino acids. Trimming pared 5 bases from V and 7 bases from J, leaving 12 bases between. The CDR3 bases are TGTGCCAGCAGCCAACAGGGAGGCAATTCACCCCTCCACTTT. As protein: CASSQQGGNSPLHF.

This clonotype was seen ten or more times. This chain uses TRBV6-2 or TRBV6-3 with TRBJ2-5; 9 bases are shared with TRBD2. Looked up from germline, CDR1 is MNHEY and CDR2 is SVGEGT. The V and J ends lost 6 bases and 3 bases, in that order; junction bases with no gene match: 8. This CDR3 comprises 15 residues. CDR3 sequence: CASSSFQRGEETQYF. The CDR3 nucleotides are TGTGCCAGCAGCTCCTTCCAGCGGGGGGAAGAGACCCAGTACTTC.

CDR3 sequence: CASSLFGLGTDTQYF. As DNA, the CDR3 is TGTGCCAGCAGCTTATTTGGACTCGGCACAGATACGCAGTATTTT. This chain links TRBV7-2 with TRBJ2-3; a possible D gene is TRBD2 (5 bases). The CDR3 sequence is 15 residues long. In germline, CDR1 is SGHTA, CDR2 FQGNSA. Trimming pared 2 bases from V and 1 base from J, leaving 10 bases between. Together with reference TRBV7-2 and TRBJ2-3, the CDR3 gives the full variable domain: GAGVSQSPSNKVTEKGKDVELRCDPISGHTALYWYRQSLGQGLEFLIYFQGNSAPDKSGLPSDRFSAERTGGSVSTLTIQRTQQEDSAVYLCASSLFGLGTDTQYFGPGTRLTVL.

This clonotype was detected many times. This sequence joins TRBV5-1 and TRBJ2-3; D is ambiguous. Per the germline V gene, CDR1 is SGHRS and CDR2 is YFSETQ. The CDR3 is made up of 13 amino acids. Between the trimmed V and J ends, which lost 1 base and 4 bases, there was a span of 7 bases. CDR3 in amino acids: CASSLTEADTQYF. CDR3 coding DNA: TGCGCCAGCAGCTTGACAGAAGCAGATACGCAGTATTTT.

This clonotype was detected many times. The chain is built from TRBV5-5 and TRBJ2-2; the D is unclear. CDR1 SGHKS and CDR2 YYEKEE come from the germline V gene (reference sequence). Trimming pared 2 bases from V and 1 base from J, leaving 3 bases between. CDR3 length equals 13 residues. The CDR3 loop is CASSFGNTGELFF. CDR3 coding DNA: TGTGCCAGCAGCTTTGGGAACACCGGGGAGCTGTTTTTT.